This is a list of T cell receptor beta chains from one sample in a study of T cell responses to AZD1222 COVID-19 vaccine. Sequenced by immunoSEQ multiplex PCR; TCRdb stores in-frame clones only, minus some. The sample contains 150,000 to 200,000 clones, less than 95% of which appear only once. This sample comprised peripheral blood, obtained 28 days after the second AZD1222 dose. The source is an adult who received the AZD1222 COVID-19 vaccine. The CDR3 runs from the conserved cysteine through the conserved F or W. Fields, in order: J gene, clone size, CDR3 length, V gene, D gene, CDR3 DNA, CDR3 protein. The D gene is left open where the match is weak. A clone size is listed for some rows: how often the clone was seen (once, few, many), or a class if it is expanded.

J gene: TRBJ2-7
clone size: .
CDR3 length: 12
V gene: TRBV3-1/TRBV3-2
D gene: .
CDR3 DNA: TGTGCCAGCAGCCAAGAAACCTACGAGCAGTACTTC
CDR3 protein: CASSQETYEQYF

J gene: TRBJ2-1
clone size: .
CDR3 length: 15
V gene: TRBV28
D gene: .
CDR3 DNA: TGTGCCAGCAGTCTTAACCGGAGGCAGTACAATGAGCAGTTCTTC
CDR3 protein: CASSLNRRQYNEQFF

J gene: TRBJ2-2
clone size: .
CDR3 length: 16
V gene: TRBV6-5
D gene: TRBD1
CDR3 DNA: TGTGCCAGCAGTTACCCCGGGACAGGGATCCCCGGGGAGCTGTTTTTT
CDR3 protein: CASSYPGTGIPGELFF

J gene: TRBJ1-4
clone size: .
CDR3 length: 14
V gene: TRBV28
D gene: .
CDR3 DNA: TGTGCCAGCAGACCTGCGACAGGCCGTGAAAAACTGTTTTTT
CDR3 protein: CASRPATGREKLFF

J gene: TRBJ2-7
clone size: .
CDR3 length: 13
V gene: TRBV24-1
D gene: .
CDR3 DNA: TGTGCCACCAGTGATACCGTCCTCTACGAGCAGTACTTC
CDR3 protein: CATSDTVLYEQYF

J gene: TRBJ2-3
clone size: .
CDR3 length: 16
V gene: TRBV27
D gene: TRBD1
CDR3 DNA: TGTGCCAGCAGCTTCCTGAGGGACAGAAGCACAGATACGCAGTATTTT
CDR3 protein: CASSFLRDRSTDTQYF

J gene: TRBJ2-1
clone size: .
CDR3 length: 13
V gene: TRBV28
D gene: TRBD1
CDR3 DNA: TGTGCCAGCAGTTTGAGACAGGGTTACGAGCAGTTCTTC
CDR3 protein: CASSLRQGYEQFF

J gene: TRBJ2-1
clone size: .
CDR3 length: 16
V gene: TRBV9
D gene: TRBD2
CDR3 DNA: TGTGCCAGCAGCTTGAGCGGGGGGGCCGCATTCAATGAGCAGTTCTTC
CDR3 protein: CASSLSGGAAFNEQFF

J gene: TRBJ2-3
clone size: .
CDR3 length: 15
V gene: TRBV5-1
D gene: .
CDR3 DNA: TGCGCCAGCAGCGTTGTCCGACCGAACACAGATACGCAGTATTTT
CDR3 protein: CASSVVRPNTDTQYF

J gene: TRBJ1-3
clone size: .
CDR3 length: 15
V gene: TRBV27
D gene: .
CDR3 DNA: TGTGCCAGCAGTACGACAGGCCTCTCTGGAAACACCATATATTTT
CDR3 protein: CASSTTGLSGNTIYF

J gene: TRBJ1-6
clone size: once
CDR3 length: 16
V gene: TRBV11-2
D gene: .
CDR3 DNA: TGTGCCAGCAGCTTAGTTCTAGGCTCCTATAATTCACCCCTCCACTTT
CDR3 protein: CASSLVLGSYNSPLHF

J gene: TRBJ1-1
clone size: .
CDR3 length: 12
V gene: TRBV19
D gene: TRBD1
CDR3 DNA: TGTGCCAGTAACAGGGGGGCCACTGAAGCTTTCTTT
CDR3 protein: CASNRGATEAFF

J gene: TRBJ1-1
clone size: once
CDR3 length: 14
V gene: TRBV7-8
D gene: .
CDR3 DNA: TGTGCCAGCAGCTTATTGGCCCGGGACGGTGAAGCTTTCTTT
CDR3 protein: CASSLLARDGEAFF

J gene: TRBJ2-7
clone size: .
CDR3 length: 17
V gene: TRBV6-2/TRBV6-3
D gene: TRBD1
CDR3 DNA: TGTGCCAGCAGTTACAGATGGGACAGGGTTCACTCCTACGAGCAGTACTTC
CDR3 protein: CASSYRWDRVHSYEQYF

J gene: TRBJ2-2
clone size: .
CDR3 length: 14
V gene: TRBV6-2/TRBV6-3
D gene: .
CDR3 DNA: TGTGCCAGCAGTTACTCACTGAACACCGGGGAGCTGTTTTTT
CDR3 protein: CASSYSLNTGELFF

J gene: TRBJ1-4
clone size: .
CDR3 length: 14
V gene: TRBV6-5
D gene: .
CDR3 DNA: TGTGCCAGCAGCACTGGGCGGGGGAATGAAAAACTGTTTTTT
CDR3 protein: CASSTGRGNEKLFF

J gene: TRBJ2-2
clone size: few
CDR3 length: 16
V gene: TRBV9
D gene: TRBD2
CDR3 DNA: TGTGCCAGCAGCGCGTCTAGCGGGAGTTTAACCGGGGAGCTGTTTTTT
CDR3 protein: CASSASSGSLTGELFF

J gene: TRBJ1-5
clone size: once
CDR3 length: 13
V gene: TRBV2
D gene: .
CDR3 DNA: TGTGCCAGCAGGACTGATAGCAATCAGCCCCAGCATTTT
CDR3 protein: CASRTDSNQPQHF

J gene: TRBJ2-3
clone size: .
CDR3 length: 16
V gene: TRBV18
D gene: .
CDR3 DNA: TGTGCCAGCTCACCACGGGCGGTCAGAGGCACAGATACGCAGTATTTT
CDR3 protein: CASSPRAVRGTDTQYF

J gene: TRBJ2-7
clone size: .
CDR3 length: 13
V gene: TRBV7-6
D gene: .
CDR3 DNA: TGTGCCAGCAGCTTAAACGCCCCCTACGAGCAGTACTTC
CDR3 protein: CASSLNAPYEQYF

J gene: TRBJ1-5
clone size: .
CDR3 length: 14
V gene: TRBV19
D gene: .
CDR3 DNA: TGTGCCAGTATCAACCCCCGAGGGGGTGGGCCCCAGCATTTT
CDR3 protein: CASINPRGGGPQHF

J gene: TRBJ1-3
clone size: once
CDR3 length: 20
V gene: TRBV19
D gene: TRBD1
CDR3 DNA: TGTGCCAGTAGTAAGGATTCCGGGACAGCCTCCCGGGGTTCTGGAAACACCATATATTTT
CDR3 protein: CASSKDSGTASRGSGNTIYF

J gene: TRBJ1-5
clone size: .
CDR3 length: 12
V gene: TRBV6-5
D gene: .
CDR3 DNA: TGTGCCAGCGGGGACAACAATCAGCCCCAGCATTTT
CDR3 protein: CASGDNNQPQHF

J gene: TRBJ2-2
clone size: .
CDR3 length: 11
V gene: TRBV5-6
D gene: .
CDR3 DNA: TGTGCCAGCAGCACTAACGTCGAGCTGTTTTTT
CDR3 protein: CASSTNVELFF

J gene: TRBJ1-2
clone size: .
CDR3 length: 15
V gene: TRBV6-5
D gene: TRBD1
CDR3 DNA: TGTGCCAGCAGTTACGACGACAGGACAGGGGTAAGCTACACCTTC
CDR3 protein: CASSYDDRTGVSYTF

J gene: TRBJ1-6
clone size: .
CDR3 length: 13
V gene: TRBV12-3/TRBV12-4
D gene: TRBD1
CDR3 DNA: TGTGCCAGCGGGGGACAGGGGAATTCACCCCTCCACTTT
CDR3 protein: CASGGQGNSPLHF

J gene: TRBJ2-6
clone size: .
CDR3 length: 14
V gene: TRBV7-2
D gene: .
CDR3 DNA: TGTGCCAGCAGCTATAGTCTAGGGGCCAACGTCCTGACTTTC
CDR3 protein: CASSYSLGANVLTF

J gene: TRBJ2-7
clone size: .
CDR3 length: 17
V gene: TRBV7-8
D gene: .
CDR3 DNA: TGTGCCAGCAGCTTAGGGGAGGACGGGGCCCGGAGCTACGAGCAGTACTTC
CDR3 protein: CASSLGEDGARSYEQYF

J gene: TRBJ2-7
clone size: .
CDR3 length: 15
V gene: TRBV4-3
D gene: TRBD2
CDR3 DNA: TGCGCCAGCAGCCGTAGACTAGCGGGAAACTACGAGCAGTACTTC
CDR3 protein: CASSRRLAGNYEQYF

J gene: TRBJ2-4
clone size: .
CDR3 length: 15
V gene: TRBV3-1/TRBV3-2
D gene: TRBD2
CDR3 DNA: TGTGCCAGCAGCCAAGCCCACTCGGGACTAGTAATTCAGTACTTC
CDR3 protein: CASSQAHSGLVIQYF

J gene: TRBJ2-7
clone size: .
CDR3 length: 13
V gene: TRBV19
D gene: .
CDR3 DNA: TGTGCCAGTAGCCAGGAGATAAACTACGAGCAGTACTTC
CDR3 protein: CASSQEINYEQYF

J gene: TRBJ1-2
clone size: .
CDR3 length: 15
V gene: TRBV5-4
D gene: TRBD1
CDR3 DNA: TGTGCCAGCAGGAGAGAACAGGGGGCGGGCTATGGCTACACCTTC
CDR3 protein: CASRREQGAGYGYTF

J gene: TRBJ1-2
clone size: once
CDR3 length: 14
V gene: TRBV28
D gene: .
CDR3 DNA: TGTGCCAGCCTTGGAGGAGGGAATAACTATGGCTACACCTTC
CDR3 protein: CASLGGGNNYGYTF

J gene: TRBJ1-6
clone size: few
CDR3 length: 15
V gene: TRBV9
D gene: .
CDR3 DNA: TGTGCCAGCAGCGTAGGCTCCAGGGAAAATTCACCCCTCCACTTT
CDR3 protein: CASSVGSRENSPLHF

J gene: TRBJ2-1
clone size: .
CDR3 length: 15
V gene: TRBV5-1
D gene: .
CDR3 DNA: TGCGCCAGCAGCTTGGAGGTAGGTTCCTACAATGAGCAGTTCTTC
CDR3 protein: CASSLEVGSYNEQFF

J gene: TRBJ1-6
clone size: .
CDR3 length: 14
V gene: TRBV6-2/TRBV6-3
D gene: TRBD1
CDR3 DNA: TGTGCCAGCAGTTTGTACAGGGGGATTTCACCCCTCCACTTT
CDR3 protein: CASSLYRGISPLHF

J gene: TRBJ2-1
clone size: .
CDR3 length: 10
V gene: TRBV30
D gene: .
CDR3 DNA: TGTGCCTGGAGTGGACATGAGCAGTTCTTC
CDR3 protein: CAWSGHEQFF

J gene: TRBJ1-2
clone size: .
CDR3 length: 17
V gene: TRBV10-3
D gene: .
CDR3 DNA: TGTGCCATCCCCGGAGGTATCGGAGGTGGGGGTGACTATGGCTACACCTTC
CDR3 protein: CAIPGGIGGGGDYGYTF

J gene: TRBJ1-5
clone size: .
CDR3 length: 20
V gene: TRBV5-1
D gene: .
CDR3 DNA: TGCGCCAGCAGTTCCTTATCCGGAGGGCAGGGACGCAGTAGCAATCAGCCCCAGCATTTT
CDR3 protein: CASSSLSGGQGRSSNQPQHF

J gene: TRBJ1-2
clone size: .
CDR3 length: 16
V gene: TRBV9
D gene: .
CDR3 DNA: TGTGCCAGCAGCGTAGGGGACGGCCAGCGGTCCCAGGGCTACACCTTC
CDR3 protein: CASSVGDGQRSQGYTF

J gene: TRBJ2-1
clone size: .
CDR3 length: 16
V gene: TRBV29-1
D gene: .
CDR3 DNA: TGCAGCGTTGAGATACGGGGCGGGGTTTTCAACAATGAGCAGTTCTTC
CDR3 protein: CSVEIRGGVFNNEQFF

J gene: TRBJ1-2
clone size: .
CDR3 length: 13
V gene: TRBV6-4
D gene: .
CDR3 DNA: TGTGCCAGCAGTAGACGGCCCGACTATGGCTACACCTTC
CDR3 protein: CASSRRPDYGYTF

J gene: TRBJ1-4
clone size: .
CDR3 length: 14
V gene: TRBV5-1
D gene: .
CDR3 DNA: TGCGCCAGCAGCTTGGCCACAACTAATGAAAAACTGTTTTTT
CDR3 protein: CASSLATTNEKLFF

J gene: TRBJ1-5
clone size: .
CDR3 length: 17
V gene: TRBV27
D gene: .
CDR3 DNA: TGTGCCAGCAGTTCCACCCCCGGACAGAAGAGCAATCAGCCCCAGCATTTT
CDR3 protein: CASSSTPGQKSNQPQHF

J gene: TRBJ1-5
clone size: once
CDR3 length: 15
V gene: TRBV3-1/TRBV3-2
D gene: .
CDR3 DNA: TGTGCCAGCAGCCAAGGCATATTAAGCAATCAGCCCCAGCATTTT
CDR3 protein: CASSQGILSNQPQHF

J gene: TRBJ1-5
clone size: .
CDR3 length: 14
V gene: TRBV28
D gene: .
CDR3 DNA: TGTGCCAGCAGTTTAATGGGGGTAGGACAGCCCCAGCATTTT
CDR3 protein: CASSLMGVGQPQHF

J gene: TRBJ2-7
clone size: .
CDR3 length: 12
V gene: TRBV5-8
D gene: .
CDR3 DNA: TGTGCCAGCAGCTTGGAATTCTACGAGCAGTACTTC
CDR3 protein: CASSLEFYEQYF

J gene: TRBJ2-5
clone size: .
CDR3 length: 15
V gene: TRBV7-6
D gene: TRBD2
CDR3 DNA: TGTGCCAGCAGCACCAACCGGCGCGGGGGAGAGACCCAGTACTTC
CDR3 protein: CASSTNRRGGETQYF

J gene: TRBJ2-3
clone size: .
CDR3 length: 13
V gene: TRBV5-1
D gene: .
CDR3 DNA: TGCGCCAGCAGCCTGACAGATCCAGATACGCAGTATTTT
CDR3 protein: CASSLTDPDTQYF

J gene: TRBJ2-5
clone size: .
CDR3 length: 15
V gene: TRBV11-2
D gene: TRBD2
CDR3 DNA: TGTGCCAGCAGCTTAAGTCTAGCGGTCCAAGAGACCCAGTACTTC
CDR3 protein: CASSLSLAVQETQYF

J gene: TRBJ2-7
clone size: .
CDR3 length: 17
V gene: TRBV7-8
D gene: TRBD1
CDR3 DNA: TGTGCCAGCAGCTTAGCCGTGGACAGGGGTTCCTCCTACGAGCAGTACTTC
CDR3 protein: CASSLAVDRGSSYEQYF

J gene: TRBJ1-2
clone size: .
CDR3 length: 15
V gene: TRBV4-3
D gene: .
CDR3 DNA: TGCGCCAGCAGCCAAGATATCGGACAGTGGTATGGCTACACCTTC
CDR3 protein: CASSQDIGQWYGYTF

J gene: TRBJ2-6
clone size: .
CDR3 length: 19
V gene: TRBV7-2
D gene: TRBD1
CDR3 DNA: TGTGCCAGCAGCCCATCGGACAGGGTCCTTAGCTCTGGGGCCAACGTCCTGACTTTC
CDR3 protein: CASSPSDRVLSSGANVLTF